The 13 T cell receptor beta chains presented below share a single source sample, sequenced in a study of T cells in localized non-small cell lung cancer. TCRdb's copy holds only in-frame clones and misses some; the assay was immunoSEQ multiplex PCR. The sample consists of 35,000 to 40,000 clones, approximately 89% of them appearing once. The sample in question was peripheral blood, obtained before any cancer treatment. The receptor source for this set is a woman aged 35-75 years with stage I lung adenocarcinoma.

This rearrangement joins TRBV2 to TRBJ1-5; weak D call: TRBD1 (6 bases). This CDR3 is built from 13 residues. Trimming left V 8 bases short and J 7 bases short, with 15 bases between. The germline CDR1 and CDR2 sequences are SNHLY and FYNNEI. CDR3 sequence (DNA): TGTGCCAGCCGGGACACCTATAGCCAGCCCCAGCATTTT. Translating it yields CASRDTYSQPQHF.

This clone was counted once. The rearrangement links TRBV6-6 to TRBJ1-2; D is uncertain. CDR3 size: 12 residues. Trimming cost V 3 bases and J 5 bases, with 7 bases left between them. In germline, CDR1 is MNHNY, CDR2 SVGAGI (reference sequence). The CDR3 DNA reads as TGTGCCAGCAGTTATGCCGGTTATGGCTACACCTTC. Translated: CASSYAGYGYTF.

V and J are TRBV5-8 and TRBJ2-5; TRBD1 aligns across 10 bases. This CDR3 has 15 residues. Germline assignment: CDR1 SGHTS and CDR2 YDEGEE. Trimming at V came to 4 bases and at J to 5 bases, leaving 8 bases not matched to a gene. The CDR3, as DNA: TGTGCCAGCAGCCGCCGGGACAGGGGAGGCGAGACCCAGTACTTC. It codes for CASSRRDRGGETQYF.

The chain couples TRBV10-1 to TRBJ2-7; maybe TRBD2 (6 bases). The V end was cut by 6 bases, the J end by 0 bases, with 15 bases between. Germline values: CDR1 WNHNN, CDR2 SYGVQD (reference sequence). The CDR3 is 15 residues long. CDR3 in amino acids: CASSPGGDGSYEQYF. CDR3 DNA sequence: TGCGCCAGCAGCCCTGGAGGGGACGGCTCCTACGAGCAGTACTTC.

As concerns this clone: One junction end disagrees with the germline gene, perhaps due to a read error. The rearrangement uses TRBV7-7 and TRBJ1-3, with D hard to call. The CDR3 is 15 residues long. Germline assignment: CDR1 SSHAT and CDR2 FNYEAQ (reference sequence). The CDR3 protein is CASSSDGPSGNTIYF. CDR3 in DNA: TGTGCTAGCAGCTCGGACGGACCCTCTGGAAACACCATATATTTT.

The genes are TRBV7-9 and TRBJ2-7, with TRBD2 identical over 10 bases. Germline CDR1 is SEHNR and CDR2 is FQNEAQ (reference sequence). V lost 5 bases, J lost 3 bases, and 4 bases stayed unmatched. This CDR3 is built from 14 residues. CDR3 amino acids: CASSRTSGIYEQYF. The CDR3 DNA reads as TGTGCCAGCAGCAGGACTAGCGGTATCTACGAGCAGTACTTC.

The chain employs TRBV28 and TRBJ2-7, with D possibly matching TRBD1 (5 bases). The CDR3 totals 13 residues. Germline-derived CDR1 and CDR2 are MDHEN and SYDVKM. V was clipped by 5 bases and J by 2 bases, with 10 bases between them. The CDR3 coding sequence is TGTGCCAGCAGTCTACAGGCCCCCTACGAGCAGTACTTC. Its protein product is CASSLQAPYEQYF. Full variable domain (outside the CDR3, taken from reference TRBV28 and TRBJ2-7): DVKVTQSSRYLVKRTGEKVFLECVQDMDHENMFWYRQDPGLGLRLIYFSYDVKMKEKGDIPEGYSVSREKKERFSLILESASTNQTSMYLCASSLQAPYEQYFGPGTRLTVT.

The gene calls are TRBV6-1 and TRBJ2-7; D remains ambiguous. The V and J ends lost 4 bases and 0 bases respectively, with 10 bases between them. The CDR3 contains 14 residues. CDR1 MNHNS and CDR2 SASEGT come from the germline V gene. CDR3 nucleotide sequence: TGTGCCAGCAGTGGCCAGGTTTACTCCTACGAGCAGTACTTC. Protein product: CASSGQVYSYEQYF.

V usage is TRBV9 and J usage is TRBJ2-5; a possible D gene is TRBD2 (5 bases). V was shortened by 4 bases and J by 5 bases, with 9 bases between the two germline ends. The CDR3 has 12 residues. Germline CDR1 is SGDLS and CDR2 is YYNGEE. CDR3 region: CASSSGVETQYF. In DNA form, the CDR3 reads TGTGCCAGCAGCAGCGGAGTTGAGACCCAGTACTTC.

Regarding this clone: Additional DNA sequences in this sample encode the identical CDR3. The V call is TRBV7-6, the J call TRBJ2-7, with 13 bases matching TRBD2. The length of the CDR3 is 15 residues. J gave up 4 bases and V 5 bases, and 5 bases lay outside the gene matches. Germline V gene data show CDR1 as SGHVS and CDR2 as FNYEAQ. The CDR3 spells CASSPRLAGGYEQYF. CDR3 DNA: TGTGCCAGCAGCCCCCGACTAGCGGGAGGTTACGAGCAGTACTTC. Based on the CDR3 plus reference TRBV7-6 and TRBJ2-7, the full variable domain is GAGVSQSPRYKVTKRGQDVALRCDPISGHVSLYWYRQALGQGPEFLTYFNYEAQQDKSGLPNDRFSAERPEGSISTLTIQRTEQRDSAMYRCASSPRLAGGYEQYFGPGTRLTVT.

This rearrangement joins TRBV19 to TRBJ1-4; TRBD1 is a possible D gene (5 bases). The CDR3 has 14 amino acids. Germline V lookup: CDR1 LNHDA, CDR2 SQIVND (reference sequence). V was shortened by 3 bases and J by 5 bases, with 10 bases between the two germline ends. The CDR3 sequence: CASSIGTANEKLFF. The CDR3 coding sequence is TGTGCCAGTAGTATCGGGACCGCCAATGAAAAACTGTTTTTT.

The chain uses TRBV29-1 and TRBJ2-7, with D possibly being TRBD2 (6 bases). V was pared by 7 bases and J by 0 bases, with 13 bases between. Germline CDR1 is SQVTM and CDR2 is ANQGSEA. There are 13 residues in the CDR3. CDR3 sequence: CSAGEGSSYEQYF. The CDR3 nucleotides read TGCAGCGCGGGGGAAGGGAGCTCCTACGAGCAGTACTTC.

CDR3 nucleotide sequence: TGCGCCAGCAGCTTGGCCGGCCAGGGGGCTCAATATGGCTACACCTTC. Amino acids: CASSLAGQGAQYGYTF. This rearrangement joins TRBV5-1 to TRBJ1-2, with 8 bases aligning to TRBD1. CDR3 length: 16 amino acids. Trimming cost V 0 bases and J 5 bases; bases outside gene matches: 9. Germline CDR1 and CDR2: SGHRS and YFSETQ. The whole variable domain, remainder taken from reference TRBV5-1 and TRBJ1-2, is KAGVTQTPRYLIKTRGQQVTLSCSPISGHRSVSWYQQTPGQGLQFLFEYFSETQRNKGNFPGRFSGRQFSNSRSEMNVSTLELGDSALYLCASSLAGQGAQYGYTFGSGTRLTVV.